The 3 T cell receptor beta chains listed next were all sequenced from one sample in a study of patients and donors after allogeneic stem cell transplantation. TCRdb re-analysed the RT-PCR reads in MiXCR, keeping a single row per CDR3 protein. The data show roughly 200,000 distinct CDR3 sequences, less than 45% seen once. The sample was blood, either unsorted or a sorted T cell fraction (not recorded which). The receptors originated from a human donor who was either an allogeneic HSCT recipient or a stem cell or donor lymphocyte infusion donor (not recorded which). It is not recorded whose cells these are; they may come from a transplant donor.

The chain couples TRBV3-1 to TRBJ2-3; D perhaps matches TRBD2 (6 bases). Germline loops: CDR1 LGHDT, CDR2 YNNKEL (reference sequence). CDR3 length: 14 amino acids. The V end was cut by 1 base, the J end by 4 bases, with 9 bases between. The CDR3 region is CASSQVASADTQYF. The CDR3, as DNA: TGTGCCAGCAGCCAAGTCGCTAGCGCAGATACGCAGTATTTT.

The chain couples TRBV12-3 or TRBV12-4 to TRBJ2-7; D is tentatively TRBD1 or TRBD2 (5 bases each). The CDR3 is 14 residues long. Trimming removed 9 bases at V and 4 bases at J, with 19 bases between. CDR3 DNA sequence: TGTGCCAGTAGCCCTCCGGGACGTCTATACGAGCAGTACTTC. Translation: CASSPPGRLYEQYF.

This rearrangement joins TRBV12-3 or TRBV12-4 to TRBJ1-5; D ambiguous. This CDR3 is built from 12 residues. The V and J ends lost 2 bases and 10 bases respectively, with 9 bases between them. This chain's CDR3 is CASSLSPAPQHF. CDR3 in DNA: TGTGCCAGCAGTTTATCTCCTGCCCCCCAGCATTTT.